Listed here are 5 T cell receptor beta chains from one sample, sequenced in a study of cytomegalovirus exposure and HLA in healthy donors listed by TCRdb under 2017. Library preparation used the immunoSEQ multiplex PCR assay. For the multiplex PCR, a mixture combining 60 forward primers for TCR Vbeta segments and 13 reverse primers for TCR Jbeta segments was used. The table comes from immuneACCESS by way of TCRdb, which keeps in-frame sequences with V and J called. Part of the clones is missing from these tables; in studies checked, under half for an unresolved V gene and the rest for unknown reasons. This sample lists under 250,000 clones; 82% were detected once. About 6% of the sample rests with the top ten. Sample: PBMCs. These receptors came from a man aged 40-49 years in good health and CMV-seropositive.

The gene calls are TRBV5-5 and TRBJ1-5, with 8 bases that match TRBD1. V was clipped by 4 bases and J by 4 bases; unmatched bases: 4. Germline values: CDR1 SGHKS, CDR2 YYEKEE (reference sequence). The CDR3 has 14 residues. The CDR3 spells CASSLGTGNQPQHF. The CDR3 region has the DNA TGTGCCAGCAGCCTCGGGACAGGAAATCAGCCCCAGCATTTT.

J is TRBJ2-2 and V is TRBV5-1, with a possible D match to TRBD2 (6 bases). The CDR3 spans 12 residues. Germline lookup yields CDR1 SGHRS and CDR2 YFSETQ. Trimming stripped 7 bases from V and 5 bases from J, with 9 bases between. The DNA of the CDR3 is TGCGCCAGCTGGAGGGAAACCGGGGAGCTGTTTTTT. It is translated as CASWRETGELFF.

The chain couples TRBV5-4 to TRBJ2-7, with D perhaps TRBD2 (6 bases). The CDR3 contains 15 residues. CDR1 is SGHNT, CDR2 YYREEE, per germline (reference sequence). The ends were cut back, 4 bases at V and 0 bases at J, with 14 bases in the middle. The CDR3 region is CASSSLSGGSYEQYF. The CDR3 region has the DNA TGTGCCAGCAGCAGTCTTTCCGGGGGCTCCTACGAGCAGTACTTC. Combining the CDR3 with reference TRBV5-4 and TRBJ2-7 gives the whole variable domain ETGVTQSPTHLIKTRGQQVTLRCSSQSGHNTVSWYQQALGQGPQFIFQYYREEENGRGNFPPRFSGLQFPNYSSELNVNALELDDSALYLCASSSLSGGSYEQYFGPGTRLTVT.

Only a few counts were recorded for this clone. V gene TRBV6-5 combines with J gene TRBJ2-3, with 7 nucleotides matching TRBD1. Trimming took 6 bases from V and 3 from J; bases not matched to a gene: 6. There are 14 residues in the CDR3. Germline V CDR1 and CDR2: MNHEY, SVGAGI. In DNA form, the CDR3 reads TGTGCCAGCAGCCGAAGACAGGGTACAGATACGCAGTATTTT. Protein sequence: CASSRRQGTDTQYF.

V is TRBV7-6 and J is TRBJ1-2; 7 nucleotides align to TRBD1. The V gene end was trimmed by 1 base and the J gene end by 3 bases; junction bases not matched to a gene: 2. The CDR3 length is 14 residues. Per the germline V gene, CDR1 is SGHVS and CDR2 is FNYEAQ. The CDR3 loop reads CASSLGTGHYGYTF. Here the CDR3 DNA reads TGTGCCAGCAGCTTAGGGACAGGCCACTATGGCTACACCTTC.